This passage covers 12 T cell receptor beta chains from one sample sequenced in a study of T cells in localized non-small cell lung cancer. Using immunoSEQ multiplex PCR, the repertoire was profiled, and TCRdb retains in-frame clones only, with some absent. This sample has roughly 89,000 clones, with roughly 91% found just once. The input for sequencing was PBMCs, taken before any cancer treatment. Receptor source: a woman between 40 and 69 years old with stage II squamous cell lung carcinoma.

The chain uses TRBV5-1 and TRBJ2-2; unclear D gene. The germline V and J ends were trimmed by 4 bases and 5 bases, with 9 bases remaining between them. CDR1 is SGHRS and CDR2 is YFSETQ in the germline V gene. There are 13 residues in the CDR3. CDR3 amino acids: CASSQTVTGELFF. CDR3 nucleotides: TGCGCCAGCAGCCAGACGGTAACCGGGGAGCTGTTTTTT.

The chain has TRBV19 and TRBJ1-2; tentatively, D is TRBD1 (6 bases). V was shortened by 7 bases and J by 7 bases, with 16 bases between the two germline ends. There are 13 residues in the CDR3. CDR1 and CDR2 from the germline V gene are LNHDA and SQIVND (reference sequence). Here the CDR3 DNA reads TGTGCCAGTATTAATACAGGGATCGGTGGCTACACCTTC. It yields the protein CASINTGIGGYTF.

The CDR3 here is CATRTDSDNSPLHF. The CDR3 coding sequence is TGTGCCACACGAACGGACAGCGATAATTCACCCCTCCACTTT. This chain uses TRBV10-3 with TRBJ1-6, with a possible D match to TRBD1 (6 bases). The CDR3 has 14 residues. V was pared by 10 bases and J by 5 bases, with 15 bases between. Germline CDR1 and CDR2: ENHRY and SYGVKD.

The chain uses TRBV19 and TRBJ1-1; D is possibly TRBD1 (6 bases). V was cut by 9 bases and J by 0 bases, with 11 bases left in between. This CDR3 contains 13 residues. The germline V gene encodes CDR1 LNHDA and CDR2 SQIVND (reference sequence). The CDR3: CASLQGLNTEAFF. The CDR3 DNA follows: TGTGCCAGCCTACAGGGATTGAACACTGAAGCTTTCTTT. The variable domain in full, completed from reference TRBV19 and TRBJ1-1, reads DGGITQSPKYLFRKEGQNVTLSCEQNLNHDAMYWYRQDPGQGLRLIYYSQIVNDFQKGDIAEGYSVSREKKESFPLTVTSAQKNPTAFYLCASLQGLNTEAFFGQGTRLTVV.

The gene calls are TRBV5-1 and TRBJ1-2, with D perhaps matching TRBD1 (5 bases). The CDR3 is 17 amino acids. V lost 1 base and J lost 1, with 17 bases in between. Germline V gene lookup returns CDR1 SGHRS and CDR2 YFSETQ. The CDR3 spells CASSLSGTGGINYGYTF. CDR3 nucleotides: TGCGCCAGCAGCTTGAGCGGGACGGGGGGTATTAACTATGGCTACACCTTC.

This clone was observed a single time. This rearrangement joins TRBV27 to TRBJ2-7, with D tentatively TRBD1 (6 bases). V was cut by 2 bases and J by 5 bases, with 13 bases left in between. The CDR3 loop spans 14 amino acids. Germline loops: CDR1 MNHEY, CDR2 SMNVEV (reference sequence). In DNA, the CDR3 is TGTGCCAGCAGTTTAATAGGGGGTTTTGACGAGCAGTACTTC. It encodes CASSLIGGFDEQYF.

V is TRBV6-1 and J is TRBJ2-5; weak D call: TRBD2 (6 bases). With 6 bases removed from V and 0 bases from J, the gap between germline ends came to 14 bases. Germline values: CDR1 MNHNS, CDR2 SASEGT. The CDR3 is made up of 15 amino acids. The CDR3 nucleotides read TGTGCCAGCAGGGGGCGGGACCCACACCAAGAGACCCAGTACTTC. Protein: CASRGRDPHQETQYF.

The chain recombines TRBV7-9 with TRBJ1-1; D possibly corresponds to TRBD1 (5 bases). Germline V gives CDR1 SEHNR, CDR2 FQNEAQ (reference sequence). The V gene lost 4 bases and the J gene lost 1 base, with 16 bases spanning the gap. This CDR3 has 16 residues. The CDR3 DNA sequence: TGTGCCAGCAGCTCACCGCAAGGGACGGGGAACACTGAAGCTTTCTTT. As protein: CASSSPQGTGNTEAFF.

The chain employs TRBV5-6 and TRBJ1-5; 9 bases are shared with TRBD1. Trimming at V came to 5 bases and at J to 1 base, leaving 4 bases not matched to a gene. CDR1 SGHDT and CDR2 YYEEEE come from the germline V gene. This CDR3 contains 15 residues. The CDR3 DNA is TGTGCCAGCAGTACGACAGGGGGAAGCAATCAGCCCCAGCATTTT. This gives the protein CASSTTGGSNQPQHF.

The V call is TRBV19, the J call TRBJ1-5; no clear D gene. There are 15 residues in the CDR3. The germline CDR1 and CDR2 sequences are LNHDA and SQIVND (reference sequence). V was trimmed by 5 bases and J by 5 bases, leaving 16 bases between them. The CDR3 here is CASSSQKIPYQPQHF. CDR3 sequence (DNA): TGTGCCAGTAGTTCCCAGAAAATACCCTATCAGCCCCAGCATTTT.

The CDR3 sequence is CASSLYQARENIQYF. The CDR3 DNA follows: TGTGCCAGCAGTCTCTATCAGGCTCGGGAGAACATTCAGTACTTC. J is TRBJ2-4 and V is TRBV27; perhaps TRBD2 as D (6 bases). Trimming took 5 bases from V and 7 from J, leaving 18 bases between them. Germline V CDR1 and CDR2: MNHEY, SMNVEV (reference sequence). This CDR3 region has 15 residues.

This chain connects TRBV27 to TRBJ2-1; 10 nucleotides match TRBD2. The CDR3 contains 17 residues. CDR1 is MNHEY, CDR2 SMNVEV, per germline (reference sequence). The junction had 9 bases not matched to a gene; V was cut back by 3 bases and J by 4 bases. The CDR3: CASSFYSGRTNYNEQFF. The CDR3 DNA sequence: TGTGCCAGCAGTTTTTATAGCGGGAGGACGAATTACAATGAGCAGTTCTTC.